Here is one T cell receptor (beta chain) with its context. This entry belongs to a study of blood T cell repertoires in COVID-19. As for the study in general: COVID-19 samples collected from the United States, Italy and Spain covered acute and convalescent phases.

V was pared by 1 base and J by 6 bases, with 10 bases of the junction left unmatched. Germline V gene lookup returns CDR1 SGHRS and CDR2 YFSETQ. The CDR3 runs 16 residues. Original processing methods: Counts of nucleated cells, estimated from reference gene primer amplification, were obtained. Profiling relied on immunoSEQ multiplex PCR, and the TCRdb table lists in-frame clones only, not all of them. Clonal size and the V and J genes are those of that table, whereas D and trimming came from the DNA. The sample yields more than 35,000 clones, approximately 71% seen once. The rearrangement joins TRBV5-1 to TRBJ2-1; 7 positions agree with TRBD2. This receptor was taken from a man older than 75 with acute or convalescent COVID-19. Input material: peripheral blood. CDR3 sequence reads: CASSLTLADLGNEQFF. Here the CDR3 DNA reads TGCGCCAGCAGCTTGACCCTAGCGGACCTAGGCAATGAGCAGTTCTTC.